This is a list of T cell receptor beta chains from one sample in a study of cytomegalovirus exposure and HLA in healthy donors. TCRdb's table, derived via immunoSEQ multiplex PCR, lists solely in-frame clones and lacks some. The sample includes more than 95,000 clones, roughly 80% of them seen just once. Material: PBMCs. The source is a middle-aged man in good health and CMV-seropositive. Each CDR3 is given with its conserved first and last residue. Each record gives: CDR3 length, D gene, clone size, V gene, J gene, CDR3 protein, CDR3 DNA. The D gene is left open where the match is weak. Clone size, where shown, is once, few, many, or a class for clones that have expanded.

17,TRBD2,.,TRBV4-1,TRBJ2-1,CASSQDSGGIPYNEQFF,TGCGCCAGCAGCCAAGATAGCGGGGGGATCCCTTACAATGAGCAGTTCTTC
14,.,.,TRBV15,TRBJ2-3,CATSRDPGGDTQYF,TGTGCCACCAGCAGGGATCCCGGGGGAGATACGCAGTATTTT
13,.,.,TRBV5-1,TRBJ1-2,CASTQGQNYGYTF,TGCGCCAGCACTCAGGGGCAGAACTATGGCTACACCTTC
13,.,.,TRBV6-5,TRBJ2-3,CASSNPVTDTQYF,TGTGCCAGCAGTAATCCCGTCACAGATACGCAGTATTTT
15,TRBD1,once,TRBV4-1,TRBJ2-7,CASSQEGQALYEQYF,TGCGCCAGCAGCCAAGAGGGACAGGCGCTCTACGAGCAGTACTTC
12,.,.,TRBV2,TRBJ1-1,CASMVVGGDAFF,TGTGCCAGCATGGTGGTAGGGGGGGATGCTTTCTTT
15,.,.,TRBV9,TRBJ2-1,CASSVGVESLDEQFF,TGTGCCAGCAGCGTAGGAGTCGAGTCTTTGGATGAGCAGTTCTTC
15,.,few,TRBV19,TRBJ1-3,CASSIRSFPGNTIYF,TGTGCCAGTAGTATTCGCAGTTTCCCTGGAAACACCATATATTTT
15,TRBD1,.,TRBV9,TRBJ1-2,CASSEMGQGTDGYTF,TGTGCCAGCAGCGAGATGGGACAGGGAACGGATGGCTACACCTTC
14,.,.,TRBV5-6,TRBJ1-3,CASSLWASGNTIYF,TGTGCCAGCAGCTTGTGGGCCTCTGGAAACACCATATATTTT
15,TRBD1,.,TRBV19,TRBJ1-5,CASSMESGGGQPQHF,TGTGCCAGTAGTATGGAGTCAGGGGGCGGTCAGCCCCAGCATTTT
14,.,.,TRBV2,TRBJ1-3,CASRTGYTGNTIYF,TGTGCCAGCAGAACAGGGTACACTGGAAACACCATATATTTT